The T cell receptor (beta chain) described here comes from a study of shared clonotypes between healthy human individuals. Study-wide results and limits: Relative to memory subsets, naive subsets generally showed larger estimated richness.

Remarks on this clone: Its specificity is not known.

The table came from immunoSEQ multiplex PCR; TCRdb's copy has only in-frame clones and leaves some out. The sample holds roughly 2.4 million clones, around 95% seen once. V was cut by 4 bases and J by 4 bases, with 11 bases left in between. CDR1 and CDR2 from the germline V gene are SGHRS and YFSETQ. This CDR3 region has 13 residues. The V call is TRBV5-1, the J call TRBJ1-2; no reliable D call. The sequenced sample was naive CD4+ T cells sorted from blood. The subset: CD45RA+ positively selected. The receptor comes from a young man in good health. This CDR3 reads CASSPDRTYGYTF. The CDR3 nucleotides are TGCGCCAGCAGCCCAGACCGTACCTATGGCTACACCTTC.